The 14 T cell receptor beta chains given below trace back to one sample, sequenced in a study of vaccination and CD4 T cells after COVID-19. These receptors' targets are unknown. Treatment in this sample: approximately nine-day PBMC culture with coronavirus spike peptide pools or control peptides (ViraFEST assay). An Oncomine TCR Beta short-read assay was used to sequence the DNA from cultured CD4+ T cells. TCRdb independently ran MiXCR on the PCR reads; one entry per CDR3 protein. The sample holds just under 20,000 distinct CDR3 sequences, around 40% seen once. The sequencing here drew on CD4+ T cells from blood, cultured in vitro, taken before SARS-CoV-2 vaccination. The receptors shown here come from a human donor who received a COVID-19 vaccine.

This clonotype has more than one count but fewer than ten. V gene TRBV30 combines with J gene TRBJ1-2; D call uncertain. Germline V gene data show CDR1 as GTSNPN and CDR2 as SVGIG (reference sequence). The CDR3 extends over 15 amino acids. The V end lost 7 bases, the J end lost 4 bases, and 22 bases lay between the germline ends. The CDR3, as DNA: TGTGCCTCAGAGCAACGAGCCGGTTTGGGCTATGGCTACACCTTC. It specifies CASEQRAGLGYGYTF. The whole variable domain, filled in from reference TRBV30 and TRBJ1-2, reads SQTIHQWPATLVQPVGSPLSLECTVEGTSNPNLYWYRQAAGRGLQLLFYSVGIGQISSEVPQNLSASRPQDRQFILSSKKLLLSDSGFYLCASEQRAGLGYGYTFGSGTRLTVV.

This clonotype was detected only a few times. The rearrangement joins TRBV7-9 to TRBJ1-5; TRBD1 matches at 8 bases. The V gene's germline CDR1 is SEHNR and CDR2 FQNEAQ (reference sequence). Losses at the gene ends were 5 bases for V and 2 bases for J; bases not matched to a gene: 8. The CDR3 has 16 residues. The CDR3 reads CASSPQGARGNQPQHF. CDR3 DNA: TGTGCCAGCAGCCCGCAGGGGGCAAGGGGCAATCAGCCCCAGCATTTT.

The chain recombines TRBV25-1 with TRBJ1-1; D perhaps matches TRBD1 (5 bases). CDR1 and CDR2 (germline): MGHDK, SYGVNS. Deletions cut 6 bases from V and 7 bases from J, with 15 bases between. The CDR3 is 13 residues long. CDR3 sequence reads: CASSPSAGLEAFF. The DNA for the CDR3 is TGTGCCAGCAGCCCCTCCGCGGGACTTGAAGCTTTCTTT.

V and J are TRBV20-1 and TRBJ2-5; 10 bases match TRBD2. CDR1 is DFQATT and CDR2 is SNEGSKA in the germline V gene (reference sequence). The CDR3 runs to 13 residues. The V and J ends lost 6 bases and 5 bases, in that order; junction bases with no gene match: 6. CDR3 coding DNA: TGCAGTGCGCTAGCGGGGGCCAAGGAGACCCAGTACTTC. Protein sequence: CSALAGAKETQYF.

This clonotype is a singleton in its sample. This sequence joins TRBV18 and TRBJ1-2; unclear D gene. Germline lookup yields CDR1 KGHSH and CDR2 LQKENI. The CDR3 totals 14 residues. The germline V and J ends were trimmed by 5 bases and 4 bases, with 14 bases remaining between them. The CDR3 loop reads CASSIGRETYGYTF. The DNA of the CDR3 is TGTGCCAGCTCAATCGGAAGGGAAACCTATGGCTACACCTTC.

CDR3 nucleotide sequence: TGTGCCAGCAGTGAAATGGGGCAGTACCATTCACCCCTCCACTTT. It translates to CASSEMGQYHSPLHF. The chain employs TRBV6-1 and TRBJ1-6; the D gene is possibly TRBD1 (5 bases). CDR1 and CDR2 from the germline V gene are MNHNS and SASEGT. Trimming took off 2 bases at V and 8 bases at J, with 13 bases between the two ends. The CDR3 covers 15 residues.

V gene TRBV19 combines with J gene TRBJ2-5; 11 bases map to TRBD2. Germline V gives CDR1 LNHDA, CDR2 SQIVND (reference sequence). The CDR3 consists of 16 residues. After removal of 5 bases from V and 1 base from J, the junction contained 6 bases not matched to a gene. CDR3 in DNA: TGTGCCAGTAGTCCCTTTAGCGGGGGGGCCCAAGAGACCCAGTACTTC. It yields the protein CASSPFSGGAQETQYF.

The chain is built from TRBV30 and TRBJ2-3; 9 bases map to TRBD2. Germline lookup yields CDR1 GTSNPN and CDR2 SVGIG (reference sequence). CDR3 length: 15 residues. V lost 2 bases to trimming and J lost 2 bases; unmatched junction nucleotides: 5. The CDR3 loop is CAWSSPGLATDTQYF. As DNA, the CDR3 is TGTGCCTGGAGTTCACCGGGACTAGCCACAGATACGCAGTATTTT.

The genes are TRBV19 and TRBJ2-3; D unclear. Germline CDR1 LNHDA, CDR2 SQIVND (reference sequence). CDR3 length: 13 amino acids. Trimming took 6 bases from V and 3 from J, leaving 10 bases between them. The CDR3 sequence: CASRETRTDTQYF. CDR3 nucleotide sequence: TGTGCCAGTAGGGAGACGAGAACAGATACGCAGTATTTT.

The V call is TRBV24-1, the J call TRBJ2-1, with 8 positions matching TRBD1. This CDR3 spans 16 amino acids. Germline V gives CDR1 KGHDR, CDR2 SFDVKD. V dropped 3 bases and J dropped 3; count of bases not matched to a gene: 6. The CDR3 coding sequence is TGTGCCACCAGTGATGCCAGGGGGCCGTTCTACAATGAGCAGTTCTTC. Its translation: CATSDARGPFYNEQFF.

V usage is TRBV5-1 and J usage is TRBJ2-5; 11 nucleotides line up with TRBD2. From germline, CDR1 is SGHRS and CDR2 YFSETQ. The length of the CDR3 is 19 residues. V was pared by 0 bases and J by 5 bases, with 15 bases of the junction left unmatched. CDR3 sequence (DNA): TGCGCCAGCAGCTTGGGGCTCCGACTAGCGGGACCACAAGGGGAGACCCAGTACTTC. It codes for CASSLGLRLAGPQGETQYF.

CDR3 DNA sequence: TGTGCCACTTCGACAGCCAACTATGGCTACACCTTC. Its translation: CATSTANYGYTF. This chain joins TRBV24-1 and TRBJ1-2, with D maybe TRBD1 (5 bases). Germline CDR1 and CDR2: KGHDR and SFDVKD. The CDR3 spans 12 residues. Trimming removed 10 bases from V and 2 bases from J, with 10 bases in between.

J is TRBJ1-2 and V is TRBV30; 11 bases line up with TRBD1. V gave up 5 bases and J gave up 4 bases; unmatched junction bases: 12. Germline assignment: CDR1 GTSNPN and CDR2 SVGIG (reference sequence). The CDR3 is 16 residues long. CDR3 in DNA: TGTGCCTGGTCCCTCTCGGGACAGGGGGTACCCTATGGCTACACCTTC. Amino acid sequence: CAWSLSGQGVPYGYTF.

The sample holds a few counts of this clonotype. The chain is built from TRBV30 and TRBJ1-1; possibly TRBD1 for D (6 bases). Per germline, CDR1 GTSNPN and CDR2 SVGIG (reference sequence). This CDR3 is built from 15 residues. V lost 5 bases to trimming and J lost 1 base, with 17 bases between them. The CDR3 sequence: CAWDLTGSPNTEAFF. CDR3 sequence (DNA): TGTGCCTGGGACCTCACAGGGTCCCCGAACACTGAAGCTTTCTTT.